This passage covers 27 T cell receptor beta chains from one sample sequenced in a study of shared clonotypes between healthy human individuals. Assay used: immunoSEQ multiplex PCR; TCRdb lists only in-frame clones, some missing. The sample carries roughly 650,000 clones, 95% to 97% recorded once. Naive-designated CD8 cells lacked CD45RO, were positively enriched for CCR7, and omitted terminally differentiated effector memory CD45RA+ cells. Sequencing was done on a sample of naive CD8+ T cells sorted from blood. These receptors were taken from a woman aged 25 to 39 in good health.

DNA of the CDR3: TGCAGCGTTGAAGATCGGGGACTCTTAGATACGCAGTATTTT. It translates to CSVEDRGLLDTQYF. The gene calls are TRBV29-1 and TRBJ2-3; tentatively, D is TRBD2 (6 bases). Trimming took 0 bases from V and 5 from J, leaving 12 bases between them. CDR3 length: 14 amino acids. The germline gives CDR1 SQVTM, CDR2 ANQGSEA.

This chain uses TRBV13 with TRBJ1-4; no clear D gene. V was shortened by 5 bases and J by 3 bases, with 13 bases between the two germline ends. Germline V gives CDR1 PRHDT, CDR2 FYEKMQ (reference sequence). This CDR3 is 15 amino acids long. This chain's CDR3 is CASSIRPAANEKLFF. The CDR3 DNA sequence: TGTGCCAGCAGCATCCGGCCAGCGGCTAATGAAAAACTGTTTTTT.

The J gene is TRBJ2-7, the V gene TRBV15, with D possibly matching TRBD1 (6 bases). This CDR3 has 14 amino acids. The V and J ends lost 4 bases and 3 bases respectively, with 13 bases between them. Germline loops: CDR1 LNHNV, CDR2 YYDKDF (reference sequence). The CDR3 sequence is CATSNPKDSYEQYF. CDR3 DNA sequence: TGTGCCACCAGCAACCCAAAGGACAGCTACGAGCAGTACTTC.

The chain recombines TRBV9 with TRBJ2-1; D unresolved. The CDR3 has 11 amino acids. V was pared by 7 bases and J by 7 bases, with 9 bases between. The germline V gene encodes CDR1 SGDLS and CDR2 YYNGEE. The CDR3 sequence is CASGTRNEQFF. The CDR3 DNA is TGTGCCAGCGGCACCCGGAATGAGCAGTTCTTC.

CDR3 sequence reads: CASSRPTTDTQYF. In DNA, the CDR3 is TGTGCCAGCAGTCGCCCCACCACAGATACGCAGTATTTT. The rearrangement links TRBV28 to TRBJ2-3; D is unclear. The length of the CDR3 is 13 residues. From germline, CDR1 is MDHEN and CDR2 SYDVKM. Trimming cost V 5 bases and J 2 bases, with 8 bases left between them.

The chain joins TRBV2 to TRBJ1-5; TRBD1 aligns across 7 bases. Unmatched junction bases numbered 9, after V lost 8 bases and J lost 8 bases. The CDR3 length is 13 residues. The germline V gene has CDR1 SNHLY and CDR2 FYNNEI. CDR3 amino acids: CASGTGTAEPQHF. In DNA form, the CDR3 reads TGTGCCAGCGGAACAGGGACAGCGGAGCCCCAGCATTTT.

CDR3 residues: CASRPGLAGPPMYNEQFF. DNA for the CDR3: TGTGCCAGCAGACCGGGACTAGCGGGCCCTCCTATGTACAATGAGCAGTTCTTC. The V call is TRBV27, the J call TRBJ2-1, with 12 bases aligning to TRBD2. The CDR3 consists of 18 residues. V lost 6 bases, J lost 4 bases, and 13 bases stayed unmatched. Per the germline V gene, CDR1 is MNHEY and CDR2 is SMNVEV (reference sequence).

The genes are TRBV7-9 and TRBJ2-5; tentative D call: TRBD1 (6 bases). This CDR3 is built from 15 residues. Trimming took 5 bases from V and 3 from J, leaving 16 bases between them. CDR1 is SEHNR and CDR2 is FQNEAQ in the germline V gene (reference sequence). The CDR3 sequence: CASSAVAGVKETQYF. CDR3 sequence (DNA): TGTGCCAGCAGCGCCGTGGCAGGGGTAAAAGAGACCCAGTACTTC.

The chain uses TRBV19 and TRBJ2-7, with 10 bases identical to TRBD1. Losses at the gene ends were 4 bases for V and 6 bases for J; bases not matched to a gene: 3. This CDR3 contains 13 residues. Germline CDR1 and CDR2: LNHDA and SQIVND (reference sequence). CDR3 in amino acids: CASSTGTGVEQYF. The CDR3 DNA is TGTGCCAGTAGTACTGGGACAGGGGTCGAGCAGTACTTC. The full variable domain, in which reference TRBV19 and TRBJ2-7 provide the parts outside the CDR3, is DGGITQSPKYLFRKEGQNVTLSCEQNLNHDAMYWYRQDPGQGLRLIYYSQIVNDFQKGDIAEGYSVSREKKESFPLTVTSAQKNPTAFYLCASSTGTGVEQYFGPGTRLTVT.

This clone occurred once. The chain uses TRBV19 and TRBJ2-5; D may be TRBD1 or TRBD2 (5 bases each). The J call could be wrong; TRBJ2-7 is a better fit for the DNA end. The CDR3 runs 13 residues. CDR1 and CDR2 (germline): LNHDA, SQIVND (reference sequence). Written as DNA, the CDR3 is TGTGCCAGTAGTAGGGGGTTCGCCCACGAGCAGTACTTC. Its protein product is CASSRGFAHEQYF.

This clone came up once. The gene calls are TRBV28 and TRBJ1-5; a possible D gene is TRBD1 (6 bases). V was shortened by 6 bases and J by 4 bases, with 13 bases between the two germline ends. Germline V gives CDR1 MDHEN, CDR2 SYDVKM. CDR3 size: 14 residues. The CDR3 reads CASRGGFGNQPQHF. The CDR3, as DNA: TGTGCCAGCAGAGGGGGATTTGGGAATCAGCCCCAGCATTTT.

The J gene is TRBJ2-3, the V gene TRBV28; tentatively, D is TRBD2 (6 bases). The CDR3 totals 13 residues. Germline CDR1 MDHEN, CDR2 SYDVKM. V lost 9 bases to trimming and J lost 11 bases, with 21 bases between them. CDR3 loop: CASSGGMSIMQYF. The CDR3 region has the DNA TGTGCCAGTTCTGGGGGGATGTCCATTATGCAGTATTTT.

The chain is built from TRBV25-1 and TRBJ2-2; D gene ambiguous. Trimming took 0 bases from V and 7 from J, leaving 6 bases between them. CDR1 is MGHDK, CDR2 SYGVNS, per germline. The length of the CDR3 is 13 residues. CDR3 loop: CASSEYQNGELFF. The CDR3 DNA reads TGTGCCAGCAGTGAATATCAAAACGGGGAGCTGTTTTTT.

The rearrangement links TRBV7-6 to TRBJ2-2; possible D gene TRBD2, 6 bases. Per germline, CDR1 SGHVS and CDR2 FNYEAQ. V was clipped by 5 bases and J by 1 base, with 11 bases between them. The CDR3 covers 15 residues. The CDR3 sequence is CASSDLALNTGELFF. The CDR3 DNA sequence: TGTGCCAGCAGCGACCTAGCGCTGAACACCGGGGAGCTGTTTTTT.

The gene calls are TRBV9 and TRBJ2-7; 12 nucleotides agree with TRBD2. The V gene end was trimmed by 2 bases and the J gene end by 2 bases; junction bases not matched to a gene: 5. In germline, CDR1 is SGDLS, CDR2 YYNGEE. The CDR3 covers 16 residues. This CDR3 reads CASSVTSGSGAYEQYF. The DNA of the CDR3 is TGTGCCAGCAGCGTGACTAGCGGGAGTGGGGCCTACGAGCAGTACTTC.

The rearrangement joins TRBV6-5 to TRBJ2-5; 8 bases align to TRBD1. Judging by the DNA end, TRBJ2-7 fits better; the J call may be wrong. This CDR3 contains 15 residues. Germline V gene data show CDR1 as MNHEY and CDR2 as SVGAGI. CDR3 DNA: TGTGCCAGCAGTTTAGCCGGGACAGGTTACTACGAGCAGTACTTC. As protein: CASSLAGTGYYEQYF.

V is TRBV7-9 and J is TRBJ2-1; 10 bases are a match to TRBD1. Germline values: CDR1 SEHNR, CDR2 FQNEAQ (reference sequence). The trim removed 6 bases at V and 7 bases at J, leaving 18 bases unmatched. This CDR3 comprises 18 residues. The CDR3 protein is CASSPEDEDRGRWNEQFF. CDR3 sequence (DNA): TGTGCCAGCAGTCCAGAGGACGAAGACAGGGGGCGATGGAATGAGCAGTTCTTC.

Concerning this clone: The sample holds other DNA sequences that translate to the same CDR3. The chain joins TRBV13 to TRBJ2-7; D possibly corresponds to TRBD2 (5 bases). The CDR3 has 14 amino acids. Between the trimmed V and J ends, which lost 5 bases and 0 bases, there was a span of 11 bases. Germline CDR1 reads PRHDT; CDR2 reads FYEKMQ (reference sequence). The CDR3 bases are TGTGCCAGCAGCCCCGGACTGAGCTCCTACGAGCAGTACTTC. Translating it yields CASSPGLSSYEQYF.

The rearrangement joins TRBV27 to TRBJ2-1; weak D call: TRBD1 (5 bases). The CDR3 is 16 residues long. V lost 2 bases and J 6 bases, leaving 17 bases between the germline ends. Per germline, CDR1 MNHEY and CDR2 SMNVEV (reference sequence). The CDR3 coding sequence is TGTGCCAGCAGTTTACCCCCCGGACAAACGAGCAATGAGCAGTTCTTC. Protein product: CASSLPPGQTSNEQFF.

The chain joins TRBV7-6 to TRBJ2-6, with 9 nucleotides matching TRBD1. The CDR3 has 19 amino acids. V gave up 5 bases and J gave up 3 bases; unmatched junction bases: 14. The germline gives CDR1 SGHVS, CDR2 FNYEAQ. For the CDR3, the DNA is TGTGCCAGCAGCCCCAGTTCCGTATACAGGGGGCGTGGGGCCAACGTCCTGACTTTC. The encoded protein is CASSPSSVYRGRGANVLTF. The full variable domain, with the rest looked up from reference TRBV7-6 and TRBJ2-6, is GAGVSQSPRYKVTKRGQDVALRCDPISGHVSLYWYRQALGQGPEFLTYFNYEAQQDKSGLPNDRFSAERPEGSISTLTIQRTEQRDSAMYRCASSPSSVYRGRGANVLTFGAGSRLTVL.

The rearrangement joins TRBV28 to TRBJ1-2; D uncertain. The V and J ends lost 5 bases and 5 bases respectively, with 15 bases between them. Germline values: CDR1 MDHEN, CDR2 SYDVKM. CDR3 size: 14 residues. The CDR3 DNA sequence: TGTGCCAGCAGTCCCAGGAGCAGGACTTATGGCTACACCTTC. Encoded protein: CASSPRSRTYGYTF.

The genes are TRBV6-5 and TRBJ2-7; TRBD1 matches 9 bases. V lost 10 bases to trimming and J lost 1 base; unmatched junction nucleotides: 8. This CDR3 is 14 amino acids long. CDR1 is MNHEY and CDR2 is SVGAGI in the germline V gene. This chain's CDR3 is CATSPGTGSYEQYF. The CDR3 bases are TGTGCCACCTCGCCTGGGACAGGGTCCTACGAGCAGTACTTC.

A remark on this clone: This sample also contains other DNA sequences that code for the same CDR3. V usage is TRBV27 and J usage is TRBJ1-2; a possible D gene is TRBD1 (5 bases). Trimming removed 5 bases from V and 5 bases from J, with 9 bases in between. CDR3 length equals 12 residues. Germline V CDR1 and CDR2: MNHEY, SMNVEV (reference sequence). The CDR3 region is CASSSGGYGYTF. The CDR3 DNA reads TGTGCCAGCAGTAGCGGGGGGTATGGCTACACCTTC.

J is TRBJ2-5 and V is TRBV28; 8 bases are a match to TRBD2. The CDR3 is made up of 16 amino acids. CDR1 MDHEN and CDR2 SYDVKM come from the germline V gene. The junction had 7 bases not matched to a gene; V was cut back by 1 base and J by 3 bases. The CDR3 loop reads CASSLLRGAGEETQYF. CDR3 DNA: TGTGCCAGCAGTTTATTACGGGGAGCGGGGGAAGAGACCCAGTACTTC.

This clone was detected only once. V is TRBV29-1 and J is TRBJ1-2, with D perhaps matching TRBD1 (6 bases). V was pared by 4 bases and J by 0 bases, with 21 bases between. The germline V gene has CDR1 SQVTM and CDR2 ANQGSEA. The CDR3 is made up of 17 amino acids. Here the CDR3 DNA reads TGCAGCGTTGGAAACGTCAGACAGGCCCCCCCTAACTATGGCTACACCTTC. It yields the protein CSVGNVRQAPPNYGYTF.

The table lists this clone with a count of one. V gene TRBV4-1 combines with J gene TRBJ2-2; 10 bases fit TRBD2. V lost 2 bases to trimming and J lost 4 bases; unmatched junction nucleotides: 10. Germline V lookup: CDR1 MGHRA, CDR2 YSYEKL. The CDR3 contains 18 residues. The CDR3 region has the DNA TGCGCCAGCAGCCAACGGCCTAGCGGGAGTCCTTCCACCGGGGAGCTGTTTTTT. Translation: CASSQRPSGSPSTGELFF.

DNA of the CDR3: TGTGCCAGCAGCCCGATGACTAGCGGGAGTACCGGGGAGCTGTTTTTT. It specifies CASSPMTSGSTGELFF. The chain has TRBV7-9 and TRBJ2-2; 12 nucleotides line up with TRBD2. The J segment lost 5 bases and the V segment lost 5 bases, leaving 6 bases of the junction unmatched. The CDR3 totals 16 residues. CDR1 and CDR2 from the germline V gene are SEHNR and FQNEAQ (reference sequence).